The 12 T cell receptor beta chains listed next were all sequenced from one sample in a study of cytomegalovirus exposure and HLA in healthy donors. The primer mix had 60 Vbeta and 13 Jbeta primers. Libraries were prepared by immunoSEQ multiplex PCR; TCRdb keeps only in-frame clonotypes and omits some of them. This sample has about 130,000 clones; more than 70% occur once, and the top ten carry less than 4.5%. Material for sequencing was PBMCs. The source is a man between 25 and 39 years old in good health and CMV-seronegative.

V gene TRBV5-6 combines with J gene TRBJ2-6, with 8 positions matching TRBD1. Germline CDR1 SGHDT, CDR2 YYEEEE. The CDR3 covers 18 residues. V was pared by 4 bases and J by 1 base, with 10 bases of the junction left unmatched. The CDR3 is CASSLGQGWGSGANVLTF. The CDR3 nucleotides read TGTGCCAGCAGCCTCGGACAGGGATGGGGATCTGGGGCCAACGTCCTGACTTTC.

J is TRBJ1-1 and V is TRBV2; 8 bases match TRBD1. This CDR3 region has 15 residues. The germline V gene has CDR1 SNHLY and CDR2 FYNNEI. V gave up 6 bases and J gave up 4 bases; unmatched junction bases: 10. The CDR3 protein is CASSLHGQGVTEAFF. The CDR3 region has the DNA TGTGCCAGCAGCCTTCATGGACAGGGCGTCACTGAAGCTTTCTTT.

V usage is TRBV4-1 and J usage is TRBJ2-7; 10 bases agree with TRBD2. The junction had 15 bases not matched to a gene; V was cut back by 1 base and J by 6 bases. CDR1 MGHRA and CDR2 YSYEKL come from the germline V gene. There are 18 residues in the CDR3. The DNA for the CDR3 is TGCGCCAGCAGCCAAGCGAAGCGGGGGGGCCGGCCCCTCGGCGAGCAGTACTTC. Its translation: CASSQAKRGGRPLGEQYF.

The chain employs TRBV6-5 and TRBJ2-7; 7 nucleotides match TRBD1. The CDR3 extends over 15 amino acids. The germline CDR1 and CDR2 sequences are MNHEY and SVGAGI. The V and J ends lost 2 bases and 6 bases, in that order; junction bases with no gene match: 10. The DNA for the CDR3 is TGTGCCAGCAGTTACAAGGCAGGGGGTCGTGGCGAGCAGTACTTC. This codes for CASSYKAGGRGEQYF.

The J gene is TRBJ2-6, the V gene TRBV29-1, with 7 bases matching TRBD1. V dropped 5 bases and J dropped 0; count of bases not matched to a gene: 25. The CDR3 totals 22 residues. The V gene's germline CDR1 is SQVTM and CDR2 ANQGSEA. CDR3 sequence (DNA): TGCAGCGTTCTACTTTCTGCCTCCGGGACAGATTACCGAGTCTCTGGGGCCAACGTCCTGACTTTC. Its translation is CSVLLSASGTDYRVSGANVLTF. Combining the CDR3 with reference TRBV29-1 and TRBJ2-6 gives the whole variable domain SAVISQKPSRDICQRGTSLTIQCQVDSQVTMMFWYRQQPGQSLTLIATANQGSEATYESGFVIDKFPISRPNLTFSTLTVSNMSPEDSSIYLCSVLLSASGTDYRVSGANVLTFGAGSRLTVL.

This clone has just a few counts. The chain is built from TRBV19 and TRBJ1-5, with 9 bases identical to TRBD1. Germline V gene sequence: CDR1 LNHDA, CDR2 SQIVND (reference sequence). The CDR3 length is 16 residues. After removal of 5 bases from V and 1 base from J, the junction contained 6 bases not matched to a gene. CDR3 sequence: CASSPDRGMSNQPQHF. The CDR3 DNA follows: TGTGCCAGTAGTCCCGACAGGGGGATGAGCAATCAGCCCCAGCATTTT.

V gene TRBV7-8 combines with J gene TRBJ2-3; 13 positions agree with TRBD2. With 2 bases clipped from V and 6 bases from J, the junction kept 5 bases outside the gene matches. Germline CDR1 and CDR2: SGHVS and FQNEAQ. The CDR3 totals 16 residues. The CDR3 region has the DNA TGTGCCAGCAGCTTAACTAGCGGGGGGGCCTTTGATACGCAGTATTTT. Protein product: CASSLTSGGAFDTQYF.

The chain uses TRBV7-2 and TRBJ2-3, with D possibly being TRBD2 (6 bases). This CDR3 has 17 amino acids. V lost 5 bases and J lost 2, with 20 bases in between. From germline, CDR1 is SGHTA and CDR2 FQGNSA. The chain's CDR3 is CASSRVRGRGYTDTQYF. The CDR3, as DNA: TGTGCCAGCAGCCGAGTGCGGGGTCGGGGTTACACAGATACGCAGTATTTT.

This chain connects TRBV5-1 to TRBJ1-2, with D uncertain. CDR1 SGHRS and CDR2 YFSETQ come from the germline V gene. V was pared by 0 bases and J by 6 bases, with 6 bases between. CDR3 length equals 12 residues. CDR3 DNA: TGCGCCAGCAGCTTGGCACATGATGGCTACACCTTC. It codes for CASSLAHDGYTF.

This chain connects TRBV6-5 to TRBJ2-7; TRBD2 aligns across 9 bases. The V and J ends lost 2 bases and 4 bases, in that order; junction bases with no gene match: 6. This CDR3 comprises 15 residues. Germline V gives CDR1 MNHEY, CDR2 SVGAGI. CDR3 loop: CASSYHSGGHYEQYF. In nucleotides, the CDR3 is TGTGCCAGCAGTTACCATAGCGGGGGACATTACGAGCAGTACTTC.

This clone was detected only a few times. The genes are TRBV6-5 and TRBJ1-1, with 8 bases identical to TRBD1. V lost 0 bases, J lost 6 bases, and 6 bases stayed unmatched. The CDR3 covers 15 residues. Germline V gene sequence: CDR1 MNHEY, CDR2 SVGAGI. The CDR3 region has the DNA TGTGCCAGCAGTTACTCTCAAGACAGGGGCGCTGAAGCTTTCTTT. As protein: CASSYSQDRGAEAFF.

The rearrangement joins TRBV6-1 to TRBJ1-5; D is perhaps TRBD1 (5 bases). Trimming shortened V by 10 bases and J by 4 bases, and 17 bases separated the two germline ends. The CDR3 has 14 residues. Germline V gives CDR1 MNHNS, CDR2 SASEGT. The CDR3 DNA sequence: TGTGCCACCAATGGGGCAAACTATAATCAGCCCCAGCATTTT. Encoded protein: CATNGANYNQPQHF.